Described below is a single T cell receptor (beta chain) sequence and its context. Its antigen remains undetermined. No much larger clonotype is one base removed from it; base qualities were not supplied. The source of the sample is a study of blood T cell repertoires in COVID-19 (TCRdb year 2020). For context, the study as a whole: The collaborator samples originated in the United States, Italy and Spain and spanned the acute and convalescent phases of COVID-19. The prospective study material was composed of cDNA or gDNA derived from T cells, B-cell-depleted T cells, or PBMCs. The dataset comprised deeply sampled blood TCRbeta repertoires from subjects exposed to, actively infected with, or recovered from COVID-19. A freely available public database, intended as a resource for researchers studying the immune response to SARS-CoV-2, is where the repertoires were released. Samples were obtained from the ongoing ImmuneRACE study (first 160 participants) and from over 1,000 subjects provided by 6 global collaborators. Nearly every sample came with metadata listing a de-identified subject ID, COVID-19 status, age in years and sex. Where available, HLA class I and class II types were obtained from metadata supplied by the sample provider rather than from assay-based typing. The research as a whole found: How much clinical and demographic metadata was included differed by source and by participant, and the metadata was provided uncurated.

The CDR3 covers 14 residues, taking in both the cysteine and the phenylalanine. Just the 42-base CDR3 DNA is kept, in frame starting at base 1. Per the germline V gene, MDHEN is the CDR1 and SYDVKM is the CDR2. Trimmed from V: 6 bases; trimmed from J: 9 bases; junction bases lacking a gene match: 9. Whole blood was collected in K2EDTA tubes by collaborating institutions according to the institutions' own protocols. Collaborator samples were shipped for TCRbeta analysis as frozen whole blood, isolated PBMCs, or DNA extracted from either sample type. TCRbeta CDR3 regions were amplified from genomic DNA using the immunoSEQ Assay, a bias-controlled multiplex PCR. Turning to the authors' computational methods: Within the assay, amplification of reference gene primers was used to estimate how many nucleated cells each sample contained. Sequence reads were collapsed and filtered to measure the absolute abundance of every unique TCRbeta CDR3 rearrangement. For each sample, productive Simpson clonality was calculated as the square root of Simpson's diversity index across productive rearrangements. TCRdb limited this immuneACCESS table to in-frame rearrangements with V and J called. A share of clones is missing; checked studies link under half to unresolved V genes, and the rest is unexplained. Clone size and V and J calls were adopted from that table, with D and trimming inferred from the DNA. This sample gives 120,000 or so clones in total; 72% of them show up just once. About 8.3% of the sample is in the top ten clones.

This sequence originates from a woman aged 55-75 years with acute or convalescent COVID-19. The receptor chain draws on TRBV28 and TRBJ2-5; TRBD2 matches 11 bases in the middle. The sequenced sample was peripheral blood. The CDR3 reads CASSLLSGGAPQYF. The nucleotide sequence is TGTGCCAGCAGCCTCCTTAGCGGGGGGGCCCCCCAGTACTTC.